The source of this TCR beta chain is a study of preoperative IRX-2 immunotherapy in early breast cancer. The CDR3 spans 16 residues. Trimming removed 4 bases from V and 0 bases from J, with 16 bases in between. Treatment described: preoperative locoregional IRX-2 cytokine immunotherapy. Samples came from a phase Ib trial of preoperative locoregional IRX-2 cytokine immunotherapy. Data came from immunoSEQ multiplex PCR; TCRdb stores just in-frame clones and leaves some out. The table shows around 95,000 clones, with more than 80% occurring only once. The rearrangement links TRBV6-7 to TRBJ2-7, with D perhaps TRBD2 (6 bases). TRBV6-7 qualifies as an ORF whose function is uncertain. Sequencing used tumor tissue, obtained after IRX-2 immunotherapy. The sequence was collected from a human donor with breast cancer. The CDR3 region is CASSLEGGRNSYEQYF. DNA for the CDR3: TGTGCCAGCAGTTTGGAGGGAGGTCGGAACTCCTACGAGCAGTACTTC.